A selection of T cell receptor beta chains follows, all from one sample in a study of blood T cell repertoires in COVID-19. Libraries were prepared by immunoSEQ multiplex PCR; TCRdb keeps only in-frame clonotypes and omits some of them. The sample includes approximately 150,000 clones, approximately 79% seen only once; the top ten take around 17%. Input material: PBMCs or T cells enriched from blood (not recorded which). The receptors come from a woman aged 65 to 85 in a cohort exposed to, infected with or recovered from COVID-19 (not recorded which). Both conserved end residues are part of each CDR3. The order of the fields is V gene, D gene, clone size, J gene, CDR3 protein, CDR3 DNA. D genes are given only for firm matches. Size values are once, few and many counts, or a class for expanded clones, and some rows have none.

TRBV5-5	TRBD1	.	TRBJ2-6	CASSPDRGGLSVLTF	TGTGCCAGCAGCCCCGACAGGGGTGGGCTCAGCGTCCTGACTTTC
TRBV19	TRBD1	.	TRBJ2-7	CASRRGTGGLYEQYF	TGTGCCAGCCGCAGAGGTACAGGGGGACTCTACGAGCAGTACTTC
TRBV28	.	.	TRBJ1-5	CASTILNQPQHF	TGTGCCAGCACCATACTCAATCAGCCCCAGCATTTT
TRBV6-5	TRBD1	.	TRBJ2-2	CASRGTGSTGELFF	TGTGCCAGCAGGGGGACAGGGTCCACCGGGGAGCTGTTTTTT
TRBV27	.	.	TRBJ2-3	CASSPSTRLADTQYF	TGTGCCAGCAGTCCATCCACTAGGCTCGCAGATACGCAGTATTTT
TRBV3-1/TRBV3-2	.	.	TRBJ2-7	CASSHNQKGHEQYF	TGTGCCAGCAGCCACAACCAAAAGGGGCACGAGCAGTACTTC
TRBV4-3	.	.	TRBJ2-2	CASSQELGSTGELFF	TGCGCCAGCAGCCAAGAATTGGGCAGCACCGGGGAGCTGTTTTTT
TRBV19	.	once	TRBJ1-1	CASSIGGGNTEAFF	TGTGCCAGTAGTATTGGGGGAGGGAACACTGAAGCTTTCTTT
TRBV5-1	.	.	TRBJ1-2	CASSLEAGGYTF	TGCGCCAGCAGCTTGGAAGCGGGAGGCTACACCTTC
TRBV2	.	.	TRBJ1-5	CASSAGSGQHF	TGTGCCAGCAGTGCAGGAAGCGGACAGCATTTT
TRBV11-1	.	.	TRBJ2-7	CASSLGAFSYEQYF	TGTGCCAGCAGCTTAGGGGCCTTCTCCTACGAGCAGTACTTC
TRBV19	.	.	TRBJ1-1	CASSRSGTMNTEAFF	TGTGCCAGTAGTAGATCCGGGACAATGAACACTGAAGCTTTCTTT
TRBV6-6	TRBD1	.	TRBJ2-1	CASSYSRGHYYNEQFF	TGTGCCAGCAGTTACTCGAGGGGGCACTACTACAATGAGCAGTTCTTC
TRBV5-1	TRBD2	few	TRBJ2-3	CASSEGGSSASRTDTQYF	TGCGCCAGCAGTGAGGGCGGGAGCAGTGCCTCTAGGACAGATACGCAGTATTTT
TRBV11-2	.	.	TRBJ1-5	CASSLDRGGQPQHF	TGTGCCAGCAGCTTAGATAGGGGCGGTCAGCCCCAGCATTTT
TRBV10-3	TRBD2	.	TRBJ2-3	CAISGGGSLSGTQYF	TGTGCCATCAGTGGGGGGGGTTCTCTGAGCGGTACGCAGTATTTT
TRBV7-9	TRBD2	few	TRBJ2-5	CASSPRGGGETQYF	TGTGCCAGCAGCCCCCGGGGGGGCGGGGAGACCCAGTACTTC
TRBV5-6	TRBD1	.	TRBJ1-5	CASSLTGDNQPQHF	TGTGCCAGCAGCCTGACAGGGGACAATCAGCCCCAGCATTTT
TRBV28	.	.	TRBJ1-2	CASRTQGNYGYTF	TGTGCCAGCAGGACGCAGGGGAACTATGGCTACACCTTC
TRBV9	TRBD1	.	TRBJ1-4	CASSVSGGRNEKLFF	TGTGCCAGCAGCGTATCAGGGGGAAGAAATGAAAAACTGTTTTTT
TRBV7-3	.	.	TRBJ2-1	CASSPQGLGEQFF	TGTGCCAGCAGCCCCCAGGGTCTGGGTGAGCAGTTCTTC
TRBV7-9	.	few	TRBJ2-7	CASSPVGAHEQYF	TGTGCCAGCAGCCCCGTAGGGGCCCACGAGCAGTACTTC